This is a list of T cell receptor beta chains from one sample in a study of blood T cells in healthy people across ages. TCRdb processed the 5' RACE reads anew with MiXCR; each CDR3 protein has one entry. The table records 950,000 to 1,200,000 distinct CDR3 sequences, roughly two fifths of them present only once. What was sequenced was blood. Receptor source: a man aged 18 to 30 in good health. CDR3s include the opening cysteine and the closing phenylalanine or tryptophan. A D gene is named only where the DNA matches it firmly. A clone size is listed for some rows: how often the clone was seen (once, few, many), or a class if it is expanded.

>TRBD2|-|TRBV4-2|TRBJ2-3
TGTGCCAGCAGCCGACGGACTAGCGGGGGGCAAACAGATACGCAGTATTTT
CASSRRTSGGQTDTQYF
>-|few|TRBV9|TRBJ2-3
TGTGCCCCTCTCACAGATACGCAGTATTTT
CAPLTDTQYF
>-|many|TRBV20-1|TRBJ1-2
TGCAGTGCTAGGATGGGCACAGGGAGCTTGGATGGCTACACCTTC
CSARMGTGSLDGYTF
>-|few|TRBV12-3/TRBV12-4|TRBJ1-1
TGTGCCAGCAGTTCGGGCTCGGGTGAAGCTTTCTTT
CASSSGSGEAFF
>-|few|TRBV10-3|TRBJ1-1
TGTGCCATCAGGGGTCCTGGTGAAGCTTTCTTT
CAIRGPGEAFF
>TRBD1|few|TRBV4-3|TRBJ1-3
TGCGCCAGCAGCCAAAATACCGGGACAGGGGATGGAAACACCATATATTTT
CASSQNTGTGDGNTIYF
>-|-|TRBV27|TRBJ1-6
TGTGCCAGCAGTTTAGTCCGCTCCTATAATTCACCCCTCCACTTT
CASSLVRSYNSPLHF
>-|many|TRBV4-3|TRBJ1-1
TGCGCCAGCACCCCAGAGGTGGGGCGAATGAACACTGAAGCTTTCTTT
CASTPEVGRMNTEAFF
>-|-|TRBV29-1|TRBJ2-1
TGCAGAGGAGGGTGGTCCTACAATGAGCAGTTCTTC
CRGGWSYNEQFF
>-|-|TRBV12-5|TRBJ2-7
TGTGCTAGTGGCCGCACCTCAGGGGACTACGAGCAGTACTTC
CASGRTSGDYEQYF
>TRBD1|-|TRBV29-1|TRBJ2-5
TGCAGCGTACTGGACAGGGATGGTGGGACCCAGTACTTC
CSVLDRDGGTQYF
>TRBD1|few|TRBV20-1|TRBJ1-2
TGCAGTGCTAAGAATAGGGACAGGGGGCCAGATGGCTACACCTTC
CSAKNRDRGPDGYTF
>TRBD1|-|TRBV7-2|TRBJ1-3
TGTGCCAGCCGCTTAGGGACAGGGAAAGGAAACACCATATATTTT
CASRLGTGKGNTIYF
>-|-|TRBV5-1|TRBJ1-1
TGCGCCAGCAGCGGAAGCCCCTCCGACACTGAAGCTTTCTTT
CASSGSPSDTEAFF
>-|few|TRBV4-3|TRBJ2-1
TGCGCCAGCAGCCAAGATGGGTCCGGGGTACACAATGAGCAGTTCTTC
CASSQDGSGVHNEQFF
>-|few|TRBV7-3|TRBJ2-2
TGTGCCAGCAGCTTAAATGGCGGGGAGCTGTTTTTT
CASSLNGGELFF
>TRBD2|few|TRBV9|TRBJ2-3
TGTGCCAGCAGCGTCGGACTAGCGGATCGCACAGATACGCAGTATTTT
CASSVGLADRTDTQYF
>-|-|TRBV12-3/TRBV12-4|TRBJ1-2
TGTGCCAGCAGTTTCCTAGGGCAAGGCTTTGGCTACACCTTC
CASSFLGQGFGYTF
>-|-|TRBV3-1|TRBJ2-7
TGTGCCAGCAGCCAAGCCATCACGAGTGGATACGAGCAGTACTTC
CASSQAITSGYEQYF
>TRBD2|-|TRBV3-1|TRBJ2-5
TGTGCCAGCAGCCAAGAACATGGAACAGCGGGGGGGCTGGAGACCCAGTACTTC
CASSQEHGTAGGLETQYF
>-|-|TRBV12-3/TRBV12-4|TRBJ2-3
TGTGCCAGCAGTTTAGGGCAAGGAGGTAGCACAGATACGCAGTATTTT
CASSLGQGGSTDTQYF
>TRBD1|-|TRBV6-6|TRBJ1-1
TGTGCCAGCAGTGGGACAGGGGCCCTTCTGAACACTGAAGCTTTCTTT
CASSGTGALLNTEAFF
>-|-|TRBV7-2|TRBJ2-7
TGTGCCACCAGCTTAGTGTCAGAGTACGAGCAGTACTTC
CATSLVSEYEQYF
>-|-|TRBV12-3/TRBV12-4|TRBJ1-5
TGTGCCAGCAGTTTAGGAACATTTCAGCCCCAGCATTTT
CASSLGTFQPQHF
>-|-|TRBV15|TRBJ1-5
TGTGCCACCAGCAGTGTAGCTGATCAGCCCCAGCATTTT
CATSSVADQPQHF
>TRBD2|many|TRBV20-1|TRBJ2-7
TGCAGTGCTAGAGAGGGACTAGCGGGATCCTACGAGCAGTACTTC
CSAREGLAGSYEQYF
>-|few|TRBV4-1|TRBJ1-1
TGCGCCAGCAGGCCACAGGGCTTAAGAACTGAAGCTTTCTTT
CASRPQGLRTEAFF
>-|-|TRBV6-2/TRBV6-3|TRBJ2-1
TGTGCCAGCAGCGAACCTCCAGAGGTTGAGCAGTTCTTC
CASSEPPEVEQFF
>TRBD2|-|TRBV6-2/TRBV6-3|TRBJ2-3
TGTGCCAGCAGTCAGACCGGGACTAGCGGGACCCACACAGATACGCAGTATTTT
CASSQTGTSGTHTDTQYF
>-|-|TRBV5-1|TRBJ1-1
TGCGCCAGCAGCTTGGCTTACGGGAGCACTGAAGCTTTCTTT
CASSLAYGSTEAFF
>-|-|TRBV5-1|TRBJ2-2
TGCGCCAGCCATGTCGATAGGTCCGGGGAGCTGTTTTTT
CASHVDRSGELFF
>TRBD1|-|TRBV29-1|TRBJ1-1
TGCAGCGTCGGACAGGGCGAGGCGTACACTGAAGCTTTCTTT
CSVGQGEAYTEAFF
>-|once|TRBV25-1|TRBJ1-3
TGTGCCAGCAGTGATGGGACGGCCTCTGGAAACACCATATATTTT
CASSDGTASGNTIYF